The 11 T cell receptor beta chains in this list originate from one sample, sequenced in a study of control samples from healthy donors and cancer patients. Sequenced by immunoSEQ multiplex PCR; TCRdb stores in-frame clones only, minus some. In the table there are 130,000 or so clones, approximately 87% of which are singletons. Sequenced material: blood. The receptor set was obtained from a man aged 30-40 years in good health.

The J gene is TRBJ1-1, the V gene TRBV19, with 8 bases aligning to TRBD1. Germline V CDR1 and CDR2: LNHDA, SQIVND (reference sequence). This CDR3 region has 14 residues. The trim removed 7 bases at V and 0 bases at J, leaving 4 bases unmatched. This chain's CDR3 is CASILDRVNTEAFF. CDR3 bases: TGTGCCAGTATTCTGGACAGGGTGAACACTGAAGCTTTCTTT.

A single count supports this clone. This chain uses TRBV3-1 (or the pseudogene TRBV3-2) with TRBJ2-5; D is possibly TRBD1 or TRBD2 (7 bases each). Germline V gene sequence: CDR1 LGHDT, CDR2 YNNKEL (reference sequence). This CDR3 has 18 residues. Trimming removed 1 base from V and 2 bases from J, with 20 bases in between. The CDR3 DNA reads TGTGCCAGCAGCCAAGGGTGGGTGGCAGGGGGGGTTCAAGAGACCCAGTACTTC. Its translation: CASSQGWVAGGVQETQYF.

The genes are TRBV15 and TRBJ1-6, with D uncertain. V was clipped by 1 base and J by 8 bases, with 9 bases between them. Germline CDR1 and CDR2: LNHNV and YYDKDF (reference sequence). The CDR3 is 14 amino acids. Here the CDR3 reads CATSRGGGHSPLHF. CDR3 sequence (DNA): TGTGCCACCAGCAGAGGGGGTGGGCATTCACCCCTCCACTTT. The full variable domain, with the rest looked up from reference TRBV15 and TRBJ1-6, is DAMVIQNPRYQVTQFGKPVTLSCSQTLNHNVMYWYQQKSSQAPKLLFHYYDKDFNNEADTPDNFQSRRPNTSFCFLDIRSPGLGDTAMYLCATSRGGGHSPLHFGNGTRLTVT.

The rearrangement links TRBV3-1 (or the pseudogene TRBV3-2) to TRBJ1-1, with D maybe TRBD1 (5 bases). CDR1 and CDR2 from the germline V gene are LGHDT and YNNKEL (reference sequence). The V end lost 0 bases, the J end lost 8 bases, and 16 bases lay between the germline ends. The CDR3 runs 15 residues. CDR3 DNA sequence: TGTGCCAGCAGCCAAGATCTTCTCACAGGCGGAGAAGCTTTCTTT. The encoded protein is CASSQDLLTGGEAFF.

This chain links TRBV11-3 with TRBJ2-3, with TRBD2 matching over 7 bases. Germline V gives CDR1 SGHNT, CDR2 YENEEA. Trimming removed 5 bases from V and 2 bases from J; junction bases left unmatched: 10. The CDR3 sequence is 16 residues long. The CDR3 nucleotides are TGTGCCAGCAGCCTAGGGTCGGCGGGGGACACAGATACGCAGTATTTT. It specifies CASSLGSAGDTDTQYF.

This chain connects TRBV14 to TRBJ1-1, with a possible D match to TRBD1 (5 bases). The germline V gene encodes CDR1 SGHDN and CDR2 FVKESK. Trimming shortened V by 3 bases and J by 0 bases, and 11 bases separated the two germline ends. The CDR3 sequence is 15 residues long. CDR3 coding DNA: TGTGCCAGCAGCCATCCCTGGACAATGAACACTGAAGCTTTCTTT. Its protein product is CASSHPWTMNTEAFF.

The V call is TRBV11-3, the J call TRBJ2-7; 8 bases align to TRBD1. The CDR3 contains 15 residues. Germline V gene lookup returns CDR1 SGHNT and CDR2 YENEEA. J was trimmed by 0 bases and V by 9 bases; bases with no gene match: 10. The CDR3 coding sequence is TGTGCCAGTACCCCGACAGGGGCGAGCTCCTACGAGCAGTACTTC. It yields the protein CASTPTGASSYEQYF.

The chain joins TRBV7-3 to TRBJ2-1, with 8 bases identical to TRBD1. V lost 4 bases and J lost 6; bases outside the gene matches: 14. Per germline, CDR1 SGHTA and CDR2 FQGTGA. There are 17 residues in the CDR3. The DNA of the CDR3 is TGTGCCAGCAGCTCCCCCTCGGAGACAGGGGTTAGCAATGAGCAGTTCTTC. This codes for CASSSPSETGVSNEQFF. Based on the CDR3 plus reference TRBV7-3 and TRBJ2-1, the full variable domain is GAGVSQTPSNKVTEKGKYVELRCDPISGHTALYWYRQSLGQGPEFLIYFQGTGAADDSGLPNDRFFAVRPEGSVSTLKIQRTERGDSAVYLCASSSPSETGVSNEQFFGPGTRLTVL.

This chain joins TRBV6-2 or TRBV6-3 and TRBJ2-3; TRBD2 agrees at 11 bases. There are 15 residues in the CDR3. From germline, CDR1 is MNHEY and CDR2 SVGEGT. J was trimmed by 5 bases and V by 5 bases; bases with no gene match: 6. CDR3 protein: CASSRTSGGGDTQYF. The CDR3 nucleotides are TGTGCCAGCAGTCGAACTAGCGGGGGAGGAGATACGCAGTATTTT.

The chain couples TRBV9 to TRBJ1-3; possibly TRBD1 for D (5 bases). This CDR3 is built from 17 residues. Germline-derived CDR1 and CDR2 are SGDLS and YYNGEE. The ends were cut back, 0 bases at V and 0 bases at J, with 13 bases in the middle. The CDR3 coding sequence is TGTGCCAGCAGCGTAGCCGGGTCAGGGCGCTCTGGAAACACCATATATTTT. It yields the protein CASSVAGSGRSGNTIYF.

The genes are TRBV4-2 and TRBJ2-7; 12 bases are a match to TRBD2. Germline V gene data show CDR1 as LGHNA and CDR2 as YNFKEQ. The CDR3 loop spans 15 amino acids. The trim removed 0 bases at V and 7 bases at J, leaving 4 bases unmatched. This CDR3 reads CASSQELAGGWEQYF. CDR3 nucleotides: TGTGCCAGCAGCCAAGAACTAGCGGGGGGTTGGGAGCAGTACTTC.